The T cell receptor beta chain under discussion was sequenced for a study of fetal regulatory T cell absence and autoimmunity. Study summary: Exocrine pancreas autoimmunity occurred in IPEX patients lacking clinical diabetes. Whole-study results and caveats: Compared with cord blood, pancreas showed oligoclonal TCR enrichment, some clones over 80-fold. In IPEX syndrome, oligoclonal enrichment was read as supporting prenatal antigen-driven autoimmunity in the pancreas.

Germline V lookup: CDR1 SNHLY, CDR2 FYNNEI. The ends were cut back, 8 bases at V and 2 bases at J, with 9 bases in the middle. The CDR3 is 13 residues long. The assay was run at survey level. Repertoires were generated with immunoSEQ multiplex PCR, while TCRdb's copy carries only in-frame clones and drops some. The table shows around 100,000 clones, with approximately 79% occurring only once. This clone was detected a few times. Antigen: not known. The sequence derives from a male donor with IPEX syndrome. This chain joins TRBV2 and TRBJ2-2, with D possibly being TRBD2 (5 bases). Sequencing input: pancreas tissue. The CDR3 region has the DNA TGTGCCAGCGGGAGTCGAAACACCGGGGAGCTGTTTTTT. This gives the protein CASGSRNTGELFF.